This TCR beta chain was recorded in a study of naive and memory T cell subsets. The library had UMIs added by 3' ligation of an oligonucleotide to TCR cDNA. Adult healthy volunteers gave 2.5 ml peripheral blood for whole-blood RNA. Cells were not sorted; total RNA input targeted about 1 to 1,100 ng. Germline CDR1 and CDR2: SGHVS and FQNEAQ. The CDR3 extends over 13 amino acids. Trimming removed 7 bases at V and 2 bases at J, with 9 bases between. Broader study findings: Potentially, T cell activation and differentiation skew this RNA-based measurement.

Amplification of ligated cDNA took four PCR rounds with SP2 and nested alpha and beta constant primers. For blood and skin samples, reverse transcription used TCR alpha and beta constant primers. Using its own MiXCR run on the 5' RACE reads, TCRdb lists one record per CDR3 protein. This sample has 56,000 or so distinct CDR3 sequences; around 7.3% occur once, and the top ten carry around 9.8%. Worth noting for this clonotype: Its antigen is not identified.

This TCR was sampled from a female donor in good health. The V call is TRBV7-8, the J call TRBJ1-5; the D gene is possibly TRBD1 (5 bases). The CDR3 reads CASTQGGNQPQHF. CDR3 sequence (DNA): TGTGCCAGCACCCAGGGAGGCAATCAGCCCCAGCATTTT.